Presented here are 25 T cell receptor beta chains from one specimen sequenced in a study of T cells in pancreatic ductal adenocarcinoma. Generated by immunoSEQ multiplex PCR, the TCRdb table keeps only in-frame clones and is missing some. The sample contains about 97,000 clones, more than 90% of which appear only once. No neoadjuvant therapy was given to the selected pancreatic ductal adenocarcinoma patients before their surgery. Sample: PBMCs. These receptors were collected from a human donor with pancreatic ductal adenocarcinoma.

The chain has TRBV11-3 and TRBJ2-2; possible D gene TRBD2, 5 bases. Germline V gene sequence: CDR1 SGHNT, CDR2 YENEEA. With 5 bases removed from V and 5 bases from J, the gap between germline ends came to 18 bases. The CDR3 has 16 amino acids. The CDR3 DNA reads TGTGCCAGCAGCCCCCCCGAGGGCTTGAGTACCGGGGAGCTGTTTTTT. It is translated as CASSPPEGLSTGELFF.

The chain employs TRBV15 and TRBJ2-6; D gene ambiguous. This CDR3 has 13 amino acids. Germline-derived CDR1 and CDR2 are LNHNV and YYDKDF (reference sequence). The ends were cut back, 9 bases at V and 0 bases at J, with 6 bases in the middle. CDR3 protein: CATSVSGANVLTF. The CDR3 nucleotides read TGTGCCACTAGTGTCTCTGGGGCCAACGTCCTGACTTTC.

The table lists this clone with a count of one. The V and J genes are TRBV28 and TRBJ2-7, with 8 nucleotides matching TRBD2. The CDR3 is 16 residues long. Looked up from germline, CDR1 is MDHEN and CDR2 is SYDVKM. The J segment lost 2 bases and the V segment lost 6 bases, leaving 12 bases of the junction unmatched. This CDR3 is CASSPLLGGGTYEQYF. The CDR3 coding sequence is TGTGCCAGCAGCCCCCTTCTGGGCGGGGGGACCTACGAGCAGTACTTC.

The V gene is TRBV10-2, the J gene TRBJ2-7; a weak D match, TRBD2 (6 bases). The CDR3 is made up of 13 amino acids. Germline CDR1 is WSHSY and CDR2 is SAAADI. Trimming left V 6 bases short and J 3 bases short, with 12 bases between. The CDR3, as DNA: TGCGCCAGCAGATGGGGGGATAACTACGAGCAGTACTTC. This translates into CASRWGDNYEQYF.

This chain joins TRBV10-3 and TRBJ2-7, with 7 bases identical to TRBD1. V dropped 1 base and J dropped 6; count of bases not matched to a gene: 9. Looked up from germline, CDR1 is ENHRY and CDR2 is SYGVKD. The length of the CDR3 is 15 residues. The CDR3 region has the DNA TGTGCCATCAGTGAGTTGACAGGGAGCTTGGTCGAGCAGTACTTC. This sequence encodes CAISELTGSLVEQYF.

The chain joins TRBV7-9 to TRBJ2-3, with 10 bases matching TRBD1. The CDR3 sequence is 15 residues long. Germline CDR1 reads SEHNR; CDR2 reads FQNEAQ (reference sequence). V trimming: 5 bases; J trimming: 6 bases; junction bases outside the gene matches: 8. For the CDR3, the DNA is TGTGCCAGCAGCCCGTGGACAGGGGGGGCCGATACGCAGTATTTT. Amino acid sequence: CASSPWTGGADTQYF.

V usage is TRBV7-9 and J usage is TRBJ2-4, with TRBD1 identical over 8 bases. In germline, CDR1 is SEHNR, CDR2 FQNEAQ (reference sequence). With V trimmed by 1 base and J by 8 bases, 4 bases remained unmatched. The CDR3 sequence is 14 residues long. CDR3: CASSLGQGADIQYF. In DNA form, the CDR3 reads TGTGCCAGCAGCTTAGGTCAGGGGGCTGACATTCAGTACTTC.

This clone was observed once. The chain combines TRBV19 with TRBJ2-2; 7 bases are a match to TRBD2. Germline loops: CDR1 LNHDA, CDR2 SQIVND (reference sequence). CDR3 size: 15 residues. The V gene end was trimmed by 7 bases and the J gene end by 3 bases; junction bases not matched to a gene: 8. CDR3 residues: CASKPPSGYTGELFF. The CDR3 bases are TGTGCCAGTAAGCCCCCTAGCGGCTACACCGGGGAGCTGTTTTTT.

The chain carries TRBV7-9 and TRBJ1-2, with 10 nucleotides matching TRBD1. J was trimmed by 8 bases and V by 1 base; bases with no gene match: 1. The CDR3 consists of 13 residues. Germline CDR1 reads SEHNR; CDR2 reads FQNEAQ (reference sequence). The CDR3, as DNA: TGTGCCAGCAGCTTAGGACAGGGGGCGGGCTACACCTTC. Encoded protein: CASSLGQGAGYTF.

The rearrangement uses TRBV9 and TRBJ1-3, with D uncertain. CDR1 is SGDLS and CDR2 is YYNGEE in the germline V gene. Trimming shortened V by 4 bases and J by 4 bases, and 15 bases separated the two germline ends. This CDR3 comprises 15 residues. The CDR3 region has the DNA TGTGCCAGCAGCACTAGTTGGCAGCTAGGAAACACCATATATTTT. Its translation: CASSTSWQLGNTIYF.

The V gene is TRBV20-1, the J gene TRBJ2-7; tentative D call: TRBD2 (6 bases). V was shortened by 8 bases and J by 4 bases, with 9 bases between the two germline ends. Germline assignment: CDR1 DFQATT and CDR2 SNEGSKA (reference sequence). The CDR3 spans 10 residues. CDR3 sequence: CSWRGYEQYF. CDR3 sequence (DNA): TGCAGTTGGAGGGGTTACGAGCAGTACTTC.

The sample holds a few counts of this clone. The V call is TRBV2, the J call TRBJ2-1; 7 nucleotides line up with TRBD2. Germline-derived CDR1 and CDR2 are SNHLY and FYNNEI. The V and J ends lost 7 bases and 8 bases, in that order; junction bases with no gene match: 5. The CDR3 totals 12 residues. CDR3 amino acids: CASTSGIDEQFF. CDR3 in DNA: TGTGCCAGCACCAGCGGGATTGATGAGCAGTTCTTC.

The chain links TRBV30 to TRBJ2-7; TRBD1 matches 7 bases. From germline, CDR1 is GTSNPN and CDR2 SVGIG (reference sequence). The CDR3 loop spans 14 amino acids. V gave up 3 bases and J gave up 4 bases; unmatched junction bases: 9. CDR3 sequence: CAWREAGGSYEQYF. In DNA form, the CDR3 reads TGTGCCTGGAGGGAGGCAGGGGGATCTTACGAGCAGTACTTC.

The chain employs TRBV28 and TRBJ2-1; the match to TRBD1 covers 7 bases. The ends lost 3 bases at V and 0 bases at J; junction bases unmatched: 5. The CDR3 totals 16 residues. The germline V gene has CDR1 MDHEN and CDR2 SYDVKM. DNA of the CDR3: TGTGCCAGCAGTTTGAGGGGGCAGAGCTCCTACAATGAGCAGTTCTTC. Protein sequence: CASSLRGQSSYNEQFF.

The chain couples TRBV6-4 to TRBJ2-1, with 10 bases matching TRBD2. Germline V lookup: CDR1 MRHNA, CDR2 SNTAGT. V lost 4 bases, J lost 6 bases, and 6 bases stayed unmatched. The CDR3 is made up of 15 amino acids. The CDR3 here is CASSGSGRAGNEQFF. In DNA, the CDR3 is TGTGCCAGCAGTGGGAGCGGGAGGGCTGGCAATGAGCAGTTCTTC.

In its sample, this clone was seen once. This rearrangement joins TRBV18 to TRBJ1-1; D gene unclear. V lost 4 bases, J lost 1 base, and 10 bases lay in between. Germline-derived CDR1 and CDR2 are KGHSH and LQKENI. The CDR3 covers 14 residues. The CDR3 DNA reads TGTGCCAGCTCACGAACCGGGGAGAACACTGAAGCTTTCTTT. Residues: CASSRTGENTEAFF.

CDR3 residues: CASRYDRGLYEQYF. CDR3 nucleotide sequence: TGTGCCAGCAGATACGACAGGGGTCTCTACGAGCAGTACTTC. The chain uses TRBV7-2 and TRBJ2-7, with TRBD1 identical over 8 bases. Germline V CDR1 and CDR2: SGHTA, FQGNSA. After removal of 6 bases from V and 3 bases from J, the junction contained 7 bases not matched to a gene. This CDR3 comprises 14 residues.

J is TRBJ2-2 and V is TRBV28, with D unclear. The germline CDR1 and CDR2 sequences are MDHEN and SYDVKM. V was clipped by 6 bases and J by 7 bases, with 15 bases between them. The CDR3 spans 14 residues. CDR3: CASRKRSGGGELFF. CDR3 coding DNA: TGTGCCAGCAGGAAGAGATCCGGCGGCGGGGAGCTGTTTTTT.

The V call is TRBV2, the J call TRBJ2-7, with D uncertain. Trimming shortened V by 3 bases and J by 3 bases, and 12 bases separated the two germline ends. CDR1 SNHLY and CDR2 FYNNEI come from the germline V gene. There are 14 residues in the CDR3. The CDR3 nucleotides are TGTGCCAGCAGTGAGAACGTAGGAGTCTACGAGCAGTACTTC. It is translated as CASSENVGVYEQYF.

The V and J genes are TRBV28 and TRBJ1-1; no clear D gene. The CDR3 is 12 residues long. Germline CDR1 reads MDHEN; CDR2 reads SYDVKM. V shed 3 bases and J shed 4 bases, with 6 bases lying between them. The CDR3 is CASSFGFTEAFF. The CDR3 region has the DNA TGTGCCAGCAGTTTCGGGTTCACTGAAGCTTTCTTT.

The chain's CDR3 is CASGTQGDTGELFF. As DNA, the CDR3 is TGTGCCAGCGGAACACAGGGGGACACCGGGGAGCTGTTTTTT. The chain joins TRBV6-5 to TRBJ2-2, with 8 bases aligning to TRBD1. The germline CDR1 and CDR2 sequences are MNHEY and SVGAGI. This CDR3 has 14 residues. Trimming at V came to 8 bases and at J to 3 bases, leaving 5 bases not matched to a gene.

This clone was observed a handful of times. The chain employs TRBV28 and TRBJ1-2; perhaps TRBD1 as D (6 bases). The CDR3 has 14 amino acids. Germline-derived CDR1 and CDR2 are MDHEN and SYDVKM. With 8 bases removed from V and 4 bases from J, the gap between germline ends came to 17 bases. The CDR3 sequence is CASLPEQDSYGYTF. The CDR3 bases are TGTGCCAGCCTTCCCGAACAGGACAGCTATGGCTACACCTTC.

This chain's CDR3 is CASSLTAGTGIWKLFF. As DNA, the CDR3 is TGTGCCAGCAGCTTAACCGCCGGGACAGGGATTTGGAAACTGTTTTTT. V and J are TRBV5-6 and TRBJ1-4, with 9 nucleotides matching TRBD1. V shed 2 bases and J 11 bases; nucleotides not matched to a gene: 13. Germline lookup yields CDR1 SGHDT and CDR2 YYEEEE. The CDR3 is 16 residues long.

The rearrangement uses TRBV7-8 and TRBJ2-3; TRBD2 matches at 12 bases. CDR1 is SGHVS and CDR2 is FQNEAQ in the germline V gene. This CDR3 contains 17 residues. V dropped 4 bases and J dropped 4; count of bases not matched to a gene: 9. CDR3 DNA: TGTGCCAGCAGCTACGGACTAGCGGGATCGAGTTCAGATACGCAGTATTTT. This encodes CASSYGLAGSSSDTQYF.

The rearrangement uses TRBV7-8 and TRBJ2-3; weak D call: TRBD2 (6 bases). CDR1 SGHVS and CDR2 FQNEAQ come from the germline V gene. The V and J ends lost 10 bases and 1 base respectively, with 12 bases between them. This CDR3 is built from 13 residues. CDR3 residues: CATTGGGTDTQYF. The CDR3 coding sequence is TGTGCCACCACGGGCGGGGGCACAGATACGCAGTATTTT.